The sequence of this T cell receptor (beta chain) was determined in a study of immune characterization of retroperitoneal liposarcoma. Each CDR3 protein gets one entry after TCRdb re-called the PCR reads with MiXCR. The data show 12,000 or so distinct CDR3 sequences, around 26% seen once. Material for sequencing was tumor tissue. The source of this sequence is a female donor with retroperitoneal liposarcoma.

This CDR3 reads CASSEMRGHARGDNEQFF. In DNA form, the CDR3 reads TGTGCCAGCAGTGAAATGAGGGGGCACGCTAGAGGAGACAATGAGCAGTTCTTC. The chain combines TRBV6-1 with TRBJ2-5; 7 nucleotides line up with TRBD1. The DNA end is a closer match to TRBJ2-1, so the J assignment may be wrong. This CDR3 comprises 18 residues. CDR1 MNHNS and CDR2 SASEGT come from the germline V gene.